Described below is a single T cell receptor beta chain sequence and its context. As yet, its antigen is unknown. The sample belongs to a study of cytomegalovirus exposure and HLA in healthy donors. Study observations and caveats: According to reports, the classifier identified cytomegalovirus status with high specificity and sensitivity. Researchers reportedly found TCR beta sequences accurately predicted most subjects' HLA-A and HLA-B alleles. Being productive about 90% or about 30% of the time was typical of most TCR beta V segments in an earlier analysis. Available immune exposure information was restricted to CMV serostatus only.

The PCR was carried out with 60 Vbeta primers and 13 Jbeta primers. Generated by immunoSEQ multiplex PCR, the TCRdb table keeps only in-frame clones and is missing some. The specimen's table records around 120,000 clones. Looked up from germline, CDR1 is MDHEN and CDR2 is SYDVKM. This CDR3 contains 14 residues. V gave up 6 bases and J gave up 2 bases; unmatched junction bases: 2. The gene calls are TRBV28 and TRBJ1-3, with 9 positions matching TRBD1. This TCR came from a man aged 45 to 65 in good health and CMV-seronegative. Sequencing input: PBMCs. In DNA, the CDR3 is TGTGCCAGCAGCGGACAGGGGACTGGAAACACCATATATTTT. Translated, it gives CASSGQGTGNTIYF.